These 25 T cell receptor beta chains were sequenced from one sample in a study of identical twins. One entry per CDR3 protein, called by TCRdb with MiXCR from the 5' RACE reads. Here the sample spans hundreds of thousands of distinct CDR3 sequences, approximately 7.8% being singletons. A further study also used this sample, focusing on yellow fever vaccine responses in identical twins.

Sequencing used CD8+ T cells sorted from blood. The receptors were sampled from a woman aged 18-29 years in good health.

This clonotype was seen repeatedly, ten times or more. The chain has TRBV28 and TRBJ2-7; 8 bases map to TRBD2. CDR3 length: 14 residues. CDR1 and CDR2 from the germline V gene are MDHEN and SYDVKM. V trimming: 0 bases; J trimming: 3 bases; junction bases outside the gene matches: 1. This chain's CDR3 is CASSLWGTSYEQYV. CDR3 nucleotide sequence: TGTGCCAGCAGTTTATGGGGGACTAGCTACGAGCAGTACGTC.

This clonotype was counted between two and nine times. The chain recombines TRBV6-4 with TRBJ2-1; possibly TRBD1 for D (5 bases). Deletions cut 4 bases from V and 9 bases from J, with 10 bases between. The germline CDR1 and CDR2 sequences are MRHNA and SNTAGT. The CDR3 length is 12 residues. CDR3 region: CASSATGVEQFF. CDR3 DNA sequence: TGTGCCAGCAGTGCCACAGGTGTTGAGCAGTTCTTC.

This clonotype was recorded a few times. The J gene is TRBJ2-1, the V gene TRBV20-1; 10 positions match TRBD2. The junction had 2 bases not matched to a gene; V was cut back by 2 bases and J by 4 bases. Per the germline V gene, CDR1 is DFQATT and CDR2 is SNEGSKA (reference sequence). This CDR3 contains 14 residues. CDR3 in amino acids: CSARLAGEYNEQFF. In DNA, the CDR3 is TGCAGTGCTAGACTAGCGGGGGAGTACAATGAGCAGTTCTTC.

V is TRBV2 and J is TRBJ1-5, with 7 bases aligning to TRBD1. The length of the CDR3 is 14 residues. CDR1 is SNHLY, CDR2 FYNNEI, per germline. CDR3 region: CVNVGGGRNQPQHF. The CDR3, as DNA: TGTGTCAACGTGGGAGGGGGCCGCAATCAGCCCCAGCATTTT.

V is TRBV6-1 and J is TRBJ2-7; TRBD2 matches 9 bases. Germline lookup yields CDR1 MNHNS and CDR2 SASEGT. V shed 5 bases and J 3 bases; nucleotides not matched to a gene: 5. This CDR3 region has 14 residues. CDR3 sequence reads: CASSLGGRDYEQYF. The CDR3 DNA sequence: TGTGCCAGCAGTCTAGGCGGGAGGGACTACGAGCAGTACTTC.

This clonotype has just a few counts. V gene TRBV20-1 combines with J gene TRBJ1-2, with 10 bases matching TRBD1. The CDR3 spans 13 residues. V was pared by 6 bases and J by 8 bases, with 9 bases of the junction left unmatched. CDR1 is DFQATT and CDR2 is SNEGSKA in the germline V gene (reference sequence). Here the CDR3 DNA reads TGCAGTGCCAGATTTCCGGGACAGGGGGGCTACACCTTC. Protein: CSARFPGQGGYTF.

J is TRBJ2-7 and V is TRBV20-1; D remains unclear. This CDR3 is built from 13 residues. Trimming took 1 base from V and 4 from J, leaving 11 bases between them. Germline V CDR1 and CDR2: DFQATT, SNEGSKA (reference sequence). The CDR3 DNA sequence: TGCAGTGCTAGAGGTGGGGTATCTTACGAGCAGTACTTC. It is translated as CSARGGVSYEQYF.

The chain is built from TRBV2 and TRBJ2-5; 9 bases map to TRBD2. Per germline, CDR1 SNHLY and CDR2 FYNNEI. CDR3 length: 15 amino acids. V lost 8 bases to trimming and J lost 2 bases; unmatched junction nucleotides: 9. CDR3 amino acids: CASFLAGTSQETQYF. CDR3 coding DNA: TGTGCCAGCTTCCTAGCGGGAACCTCTCAAGAGACCCAGTACTTC.

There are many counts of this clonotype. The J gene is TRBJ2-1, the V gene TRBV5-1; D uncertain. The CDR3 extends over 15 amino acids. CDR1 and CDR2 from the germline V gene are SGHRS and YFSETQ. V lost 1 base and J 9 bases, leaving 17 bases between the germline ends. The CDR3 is CASSLPRAPRGEQFF. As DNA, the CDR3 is TGCGCCAGCAGCTTGCCCCGGGCCCCCCGAGGTGAGCAGTTCTTC.

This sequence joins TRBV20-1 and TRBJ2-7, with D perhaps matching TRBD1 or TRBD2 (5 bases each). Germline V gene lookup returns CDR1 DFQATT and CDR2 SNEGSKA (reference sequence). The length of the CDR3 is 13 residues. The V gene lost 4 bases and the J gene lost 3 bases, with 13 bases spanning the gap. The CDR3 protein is CSATGTEYYEQYF. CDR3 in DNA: TGCAGTGCTACCGGGACGGAATACTACGAGCAGTACTTC.

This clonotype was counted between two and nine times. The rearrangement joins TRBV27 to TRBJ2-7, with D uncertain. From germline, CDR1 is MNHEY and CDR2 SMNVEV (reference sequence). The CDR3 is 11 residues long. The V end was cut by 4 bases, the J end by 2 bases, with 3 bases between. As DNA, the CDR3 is TGTGCCAGCAGTTGGCCCTACGAGCAGTACTTC. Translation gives CASSWPYEQYF.

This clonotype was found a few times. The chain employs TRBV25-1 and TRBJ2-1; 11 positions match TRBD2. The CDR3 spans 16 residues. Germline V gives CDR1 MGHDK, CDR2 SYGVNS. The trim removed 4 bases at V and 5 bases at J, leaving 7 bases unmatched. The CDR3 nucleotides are TGTGCCAGCAGTGGGGAGACTAGCGGGGATGACAATGAGCAGTTCTTC. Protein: CASSGETSGDDNEQFF.

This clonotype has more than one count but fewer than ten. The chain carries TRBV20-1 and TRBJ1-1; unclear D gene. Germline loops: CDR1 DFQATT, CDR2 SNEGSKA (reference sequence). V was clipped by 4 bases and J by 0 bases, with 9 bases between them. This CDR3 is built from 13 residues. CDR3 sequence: CSAKDDMNTEAFF. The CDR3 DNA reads TGCAGTGCTAAAGACGACATGAACACTGAAGCTTTCTTT.

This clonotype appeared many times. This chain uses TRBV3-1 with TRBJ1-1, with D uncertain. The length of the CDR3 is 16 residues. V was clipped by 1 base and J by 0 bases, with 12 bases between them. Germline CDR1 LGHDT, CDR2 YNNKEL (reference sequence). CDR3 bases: TGTGCCAGCAGCCAAGTTTATGTTGGGGTGAACACTGAAGCTTTCTTT. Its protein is CASSQVYVGVNTEAFF.

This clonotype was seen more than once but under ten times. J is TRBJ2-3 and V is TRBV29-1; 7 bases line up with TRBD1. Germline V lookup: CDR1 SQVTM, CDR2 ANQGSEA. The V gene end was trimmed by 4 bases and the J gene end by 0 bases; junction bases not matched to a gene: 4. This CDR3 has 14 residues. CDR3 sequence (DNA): TGCAGCGTTGGTGTACAGGGGAGCACAGATACGCAGTATTTT. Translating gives CSVGVQGSTDTQYF.

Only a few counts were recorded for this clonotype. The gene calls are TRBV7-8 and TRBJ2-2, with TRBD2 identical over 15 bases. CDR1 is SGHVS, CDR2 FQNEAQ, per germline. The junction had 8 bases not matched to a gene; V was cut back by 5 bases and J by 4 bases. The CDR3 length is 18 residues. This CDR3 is CASSPGLAGGRGTGELFF. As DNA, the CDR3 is TGTGCCAGCAGCCCGGGACTAGCGGGGGGAAGGGGCACCGGGGAGCTGTTTTTT.

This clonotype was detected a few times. As DNA, the CDR3 is TGTGCCAGCAGCTTAGATAACTACGAGCAGTACGTC. Protein product: CASSLDNYEQYV. This sequence joins TRBV11-2 and TRBJ2-7; D remains ambiguous. The CDR3 totals 12 residues. In germline, CDR1 is SGHAT, CDR2 FQNNGV. The V end was cut by 0 bases, the J end by 3 bases, with 3 bases between.

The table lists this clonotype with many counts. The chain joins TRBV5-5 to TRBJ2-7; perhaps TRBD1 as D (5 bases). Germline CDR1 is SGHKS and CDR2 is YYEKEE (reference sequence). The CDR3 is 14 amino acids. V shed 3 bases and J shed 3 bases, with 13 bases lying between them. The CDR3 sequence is CASSSKRGHYEQYV. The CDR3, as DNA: TGTGCCAGCAGCTCGAAACGCGGACACTACGAGCAGTACGTC.

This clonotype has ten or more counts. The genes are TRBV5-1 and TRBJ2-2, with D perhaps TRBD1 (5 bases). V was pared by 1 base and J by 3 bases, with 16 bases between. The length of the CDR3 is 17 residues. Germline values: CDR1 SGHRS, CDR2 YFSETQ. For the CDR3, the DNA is TGCGCCAGCAGCTTGATATTCAGGGCTGCTGACACCGGGGAGCTGTTTTTT. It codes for CASSLIFRAADTGELFF.

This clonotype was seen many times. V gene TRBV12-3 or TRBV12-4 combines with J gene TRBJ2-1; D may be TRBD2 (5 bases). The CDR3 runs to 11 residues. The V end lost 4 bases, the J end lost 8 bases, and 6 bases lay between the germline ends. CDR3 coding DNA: TGTGCCAGCAGTTATAGCGATGAGCAGTTCTTC. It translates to CASSYSDEQFF.

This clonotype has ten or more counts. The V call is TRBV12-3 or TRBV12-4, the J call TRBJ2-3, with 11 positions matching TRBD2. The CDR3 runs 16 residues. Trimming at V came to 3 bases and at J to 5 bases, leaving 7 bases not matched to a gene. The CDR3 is CASSFVAGGPGDTQYF. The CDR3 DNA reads TGTGCCAGCAGTTTTGTAGCGGGGGGGCCGGGAGATACGCAGTATTTT.

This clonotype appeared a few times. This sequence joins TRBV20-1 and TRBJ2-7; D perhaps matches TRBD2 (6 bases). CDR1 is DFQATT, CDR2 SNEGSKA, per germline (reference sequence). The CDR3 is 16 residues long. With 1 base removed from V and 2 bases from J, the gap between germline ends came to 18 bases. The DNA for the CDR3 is TGCAGTGCTAGAGGGGGAACGGGAGCTGCTCCCTACGAGCAGTACTTC. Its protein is CSARGGTGAAPYEQYF.

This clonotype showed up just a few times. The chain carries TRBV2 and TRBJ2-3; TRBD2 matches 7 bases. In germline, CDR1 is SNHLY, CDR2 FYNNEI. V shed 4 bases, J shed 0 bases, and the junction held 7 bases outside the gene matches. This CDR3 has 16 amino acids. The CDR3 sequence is CASSGGGITSTDTQYF. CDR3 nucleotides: TGTGCCAGCAGTGGGGGAGGGATAACTAGCACAGATACGCAGTATTTT.

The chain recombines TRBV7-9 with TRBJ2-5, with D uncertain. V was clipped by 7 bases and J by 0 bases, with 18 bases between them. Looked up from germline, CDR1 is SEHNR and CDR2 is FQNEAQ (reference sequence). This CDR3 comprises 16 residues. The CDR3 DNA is TGTGCCAGCATCCCTATGGGTGGAGAGTACCAAGAGACCCAGTACTTC. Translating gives CASIPMGGEYQETQYF. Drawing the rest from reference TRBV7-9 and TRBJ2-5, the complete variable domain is DTGVSQNPRHKITKRGQNVTFRCDPISEHNRLYWYRQTLGQGPEFLTYFQNEAQLEKSRLLSDRFSAERPKGSFSTLEIQRTEQGDSAMYLCASIPMGGEYQETQYFGPGTRLLVL.

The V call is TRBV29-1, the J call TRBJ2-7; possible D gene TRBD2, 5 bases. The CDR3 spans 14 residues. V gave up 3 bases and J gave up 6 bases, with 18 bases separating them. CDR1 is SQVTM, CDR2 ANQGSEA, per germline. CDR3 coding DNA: TGCAGCGTTGAGGATCGCGGGCCCCCCTCCGAGCAGTACTTC. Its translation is CSVEDRGPPSEQYF.